A single sample is the source of the 24 T cell receptor beta chains below, sequenced in a study of blood T cell repertoires in COVID-19. Data came from immunoSEQ multiplex PCR; TCRdb stores just in-frame clones and leaves some out. This sample carries over 100,000 clones, 85% of them seen once, and the ten largest clones take approximately 11%. Sequenced: peripheral blood. The receptors originated from a man older than 75 with acute or convalescent COVID-19.

This chain links TRBV29-1 with TRBJ1-1, with a tentative D call TRBD1 (6 bases). Trimming left V 6 bases short and J 8 bases short, with 16 bases between. Looked up from germline, CDR1 is SQVTM and CDR2 is ANQGSEA. The CDR3 length is 12 residues. CDR3 bases: TGCAGCGTGGCAACGGACAGTTCCGAAGCTTTCTTT. Translation: CSVATDSSEAFF.

This chain uses TRBV25-1 with TRBJ2-1; 8 bases are a match to TRBD2. Per the germline V gene, CDR1 is MGHDK and CDR2 is SYGVNS. The junction had 3 bases not matched to a gene; V was cut back by 8 bases and J by 0 bases. The CDR3 contains 14 residues. The CDR3: CASASGSSYNEQFF. The CDR3 DNA reads as TGTGCCAGCGCAAGCGGGAGCTCCTACAATGAGCAGTTCTTC.

The V gene is TRBV9, the J gene TRBJ1-6; TRBD1 agrees at 7 bases. This CDR3 spans 14 amino acids. Trimming removed 0 bases from V and 9 bases from J; junction bases left unmatched: 3. The V gene's germline CDR1 is SGDLS and CDR2 YYNGEE. The CDR3 DNA sequence: TGTGCCAGCAGCGTAGAACAGGGGCGTTCACCCCTCCACTTT. The encoded protein is CASSVEQGRSPLHF.

The gene calls are TRBV13 and TRBJ1-1; the D gene is possibly TRBD1 (5 bases). V lost 5 bases to trimming and J lost 1 base, with 17 bases between them. CDR3 length: 16 amino acids. From germline, CDR1 is PRHDT and CDR2 FYEKMQ (reference sequence). The CDR3 protein is CASSPLSRVQNTEAFF. The CDR3 DNA sequence: TGTGCCAGCAGCCCCTTAAGCAGGGTCCAGAACACTGAAGCTTTCTTT.

The V and J genes are TRBV19 and TRBJ1-5, with D maybe TRBD1 (5 bases). Trimming removed 8 bases at V and 6 bases at J, with 11 bases between. This CDR3 comprises 12 residues. Germline loops: CDR1 LNHDA, CDR2 SQIVND (reference sequence). The CDR3 region has the DNA TGTGCCAGTTGTCAGGGTGTTCAGCCCCAGCATTTT. Protein sequence: CASCQGVQPQHF.

The chain has TRBV7-2 and TRBJ2-1, with D maybe TRBD2 (6 bases). Per germline, CDR1 SGHTA and CDR2 FQGNSA. V gave up 1 base and J gave up 13 bases, with 8 bases separating them. CDR3 length: 11 amino acids. The CDR3 nucleotides are TGTGCCAGCAGCTTAGGAGCGGGCCAGTTCTTC. It is translated as CASSLGAGQFF. Complete variable domain (other parts from reference TRBV7-2 and TRBJ2-1): GAGVSQSPSNKVTEKGKDVELRCDPISGHTALYWYRQSLGQGLEFLIYFQGNSAPDKSGLPSDRFSAERTGGSVSTLTIQRTQQEDSAVYLCASSLGAGQFFGPGTRLTVL.

This clone was detected once. The genes are TRBV18 and TRBJ1-3; the D is unclear. Germline assignment: CDR1 KGHSH and CDR2 LQKENI. The CDR3 is made up of 16 amino acids. The germline V and J ends were trimmed by 1 base and 0 bases, with 10 bases remaining between them. As DNA, the CDR3 is TGTGCCAGCTCACCACTGGCGGCCCTCTCTGGAAACACCATATATTTT. It encodes CASSPLAALSGNTIYF. The full variable domain, rest sourced from reference TRBV18 and TRBJ1-3, is NAGVMQNPRHLVRRRGQEARLRCSPMKGHSHVYWYRQLPEEGLKFMVYLQKENIIDESGMPKERFSAEFPKEGPSILRIQQVVRGDSAAYFCASSPLAALSGNTIYFGEGSWLTVV.

This rearrangement joins TRBV7-9 to TRBJ1-1; 8 positions match TRBD1. This CDR3 contains 13 residues. CDR1 is SEHNR, CDR2 FQNEAQ, per germline (reference sequence). V shed 5 bases, J shed 6 bases, and the junction held 5 bases outside the gene matches. This chain's CDR3 is CASSLQGGAEAFF. In nucleotides, the CDR3 is TGTGCCAGCAGCCTACAGGGGGGGGCTGAAGCTTTCTTT. Drawing the rest from reference TRBV7-9 and TRBJ1-1, the complete variable domain is DTGVSQNPRHKITKRGQNVTFRCDPISEHNRLYWYRQTLGQGPEFLTYFQNEAQLEKSRLLSDRFSAERPKGSFSTLEIQRTEQGDSAMYLCASSLQGGAEAFFGQGTRLTVV.

The V call is TRBV28, the J call TRBJ1-3; D remains unclear. Germline V gene data show CDR1 as MDHEN and CDR2 as SYDVKM. The CDR3 is made up of 16 amino acids. Deletions cut 2 bases from V and 2 bases from J, with 13 bases between. CDR3 in amino acids: CASSLGRAPTGNTIYF. CDR3 in DNA: TGTGCCAGCAGTTTAGGGCGTGCGCCGACTGGAAACACCATATATTTT.

The sample holds one count of this clone. The CDR3 here is CASSIEGSGSYNEQFF. CDR3 DNA: TGTGCCAGTAGTATAGAAGGTAGCGGATCCTACAATGAGCAGTTCTTC. The J gene is TRBJ2-1, the V gene TRBV19; a weak D match, TRBD2 (6 bases). V lost 0 bases to trimming and J lost 1 base, with 10 bases between them. Germline V CDR1 and CDR2: LNHDA, SQIVND (reference sequence). This CDR3 is built from 16 residues.

This chain joins TRBV6-5 and TRBJ1-2; no definite D call. This CDR3 comprises 12 residues. V was trimmed by 8 bases and J by 2 bases, leaving 9 bases between them. Germline CDR1 MNHEY, CDR2 SVGAGI. CDR3 in amino acids: CASRHGNYGYTF. The DNA of the CDR3 is TGTGCCAGCCGCCACGGGAACTATGGCTACACCTTC.

The chain recombines TRBV4-3 with TRBJ1-2; D remains unclear. Trimming shortened V by 0 bases and J by 7 bases, and 15 bases separated the two germline ends. Germline loops: CDR1 LGHNA, CDR2 YSLEER. This CDR3 has 15 amino acids. For the CDR3, the DNA is TGCGCCAGCAGCCAAGATTCAGTTGGTACAGCTGGCTACACCTTC. It specifies CASSQDSVGTAGYTF.

The CDR3 reads CASSDEGWSVNQPQHF. The CDR3 DNA sequence: TGTGCCAGCAGTGACGAGGGTTGGAGTGTGAATCAGCCCCAGCATTTT. The genes are TRBV6-1 and TRBJ1-5, with D uncertain. V dropped 3 bases and J dropped 4 bases, with 16 bases sitting between them. CDR1 and CDR2 (germline): MNHNS, SASEGT. The CDR3 extends over 16 amino acids.

The rearrangement links TRBV29-1 to TRBJ2-5, with D possibly TRBD1 on 6 matching bases. The CDR3 runs 14 residues. CDR1 is SQVTM and CDR2 is ANQGSEA in the germline V gene. The ends were cut back, 3 bases at V and 1 base at J, with 12 bases in the middle. CDR3 in DNA: TGCAGCGTTGAGGGACAATTTGGCCAAGAGACCCAGTACTTC. It translates to CSVEGQFGQETQYF.

This clone was seen once. The chain uses TRBV11-2 and TRBJ2-1; D is undetermined. V lost 2 bases, J lost 9 bases, and 14 bases lay in between. This CDR3 has 14 residues. CDR1 is SGHAT, CDR2 FQNNGV, per germline. The CDR3, as DNA: TGTGCCAGCAGCTTACTTCTTTTTTCCGGTGAGCAGTTCTTC. Translated, it gives CASSLLLFSGEQFF.

As DNA, the CDR3 is TGCGCCAGCAGCCAAGAATCGGAGGTTTCACCCCTCCACTTT. Translated: CASSQESEVSPLHF. V and J are TRBV4-1 and TRBJ1-6; D call uncertain. This CDR3 contains 14 residues. V was trimmed by 0 bases and J by 9 bases, leaving 9 bases between them. The germline CDR1 and CDR2 sequences are MGHRA and YSYEKL.

This chain connects TRBV6-5 to TRBJ1-1, with D perhaps TRBD1 (5 bases). Germline V gene sequence: CDR1 MNHEY, CDR2 SVGAGI. The CDR3 has 15 amino acids. V lost 6 bases to trimming and J lost 0 bases, with 14 bases between them. This CDR3 reads CASSALRALNTEAFF. Here the CDR3 DNA reads TGTGCCAGCAGCGCGCTCAGGGCTCTGAACACTGAAGCTTTCTTT.

The chain has TRBV6-5 and TRBJ2-3, with D possibly TRBD2 on 6 matching bases. CDR1 is MNHEY and CDR2 is SVGAGI in the germline V gene. This CDR3 contains 12 residues. Between the trimmed V and J ends, which lost 6 bases and 5 bases, there was a span of 9 bases. Here the CDR3 reads CASRTSGDTQYF. The DNA of the CDR3 is TGTGCCAGCAGGACTAGTGGAGATACGCAGTATTTT.

The chain carries TRBV19 and TRBJ2-2, with D perhaps matching TRBD2 (6 bases). Trimming left V 9 bases short and J 1 base short, with 12 bases between. This CDR3 spans 14 amino acids. Germline V gives CDR1 LNHDA, CDR2 SQIVND (reference sequence). The CDR3: CASLDGGNTGELFF. In nucleotides, the CDR3 is TGTGCCAGCCTTGACGGGGGGAACACCGGGGAGCTGTTTTTT.

This clone has just one count. The chain employs TRBV28 and TRBJ2-1; TRBD2 aligns across 9 bases. Germline V gene data show CDR1 as MDHEN and CDR2 as SYDVKM. After removal of 8 bases from V and 10 bases from J, the junction contained 15 bases not matched to a gene. The CDR3 contains 15 residues. This CDR3 reads CASHLSAGGPREQFF. The DNA for the CDR3 is TGTGCCAGCCATCTGTCGGCGGGAGGGCCGAGAGAGCAGTTCTTC.

J is TRBJ2-3 and V is TRBV6-2 or TRBV6-3; 9 bases map to TRBD1. Germline V gene lookup returns CDR1 MNHEY and CDR2 SVGEGT. V was pared by 2 bases and J by 1 base, with 1 base of the junction left unmatched. The CDR3 has 15 residues. The DNA for the CDR3 is TGTGCCAGCAGTTACGGGACAGGGCGCACAGATACGCAGTATTTT. Translation gives CASSYGTGRTDTQYF.

V and J are TRBV6-5 and TRBJ1-3; D is possibly TRBD1 (5 bases). This CDR3 spans 15 amino acids. Germline loops: CDR1 MNHEY, CDR2 SVGAGI. V dropped 4 bases and J dropped 4 bases, with 14 bases sitting between them. The CDR3: CASSSADIAGNTIYF. The CDR3 DNA reads TGTGCCAGCAGTTCCGCGGACATTGCGGGAAACACCATATATTTT.

The chain is built from TRBV30 and TRBJ2-2, with TRBD2 matching 8 bases. Germline values: CDR1 GTSNPN, CDR2 SVGIG (reference sequence). CDR3 length: 13 residues. CDR3 coding DNA: TGTGCATACCGACCGGGACTAGTAGGCGAGCTGTTTTTT. Translating it yields CAYRPGLVGELFF.

The rearrangement uses TRBV24-1 and TRBJ1-2; TRBD1 matches at 7 bases. This CDR3 comprises 15 residues. CDR1 and CDR2 (germline): KGHDR, SFDVKD. V lost 0 bases, J lost 4 bases, and 4 bases stayed unmatched. CDR3 region: CATSDLTTGFYGYTF. In nucleotides, the CDR3 is TGTGCCACCAGTGATTTGACGACAGGGTTCTATGGCTACACCTTC.